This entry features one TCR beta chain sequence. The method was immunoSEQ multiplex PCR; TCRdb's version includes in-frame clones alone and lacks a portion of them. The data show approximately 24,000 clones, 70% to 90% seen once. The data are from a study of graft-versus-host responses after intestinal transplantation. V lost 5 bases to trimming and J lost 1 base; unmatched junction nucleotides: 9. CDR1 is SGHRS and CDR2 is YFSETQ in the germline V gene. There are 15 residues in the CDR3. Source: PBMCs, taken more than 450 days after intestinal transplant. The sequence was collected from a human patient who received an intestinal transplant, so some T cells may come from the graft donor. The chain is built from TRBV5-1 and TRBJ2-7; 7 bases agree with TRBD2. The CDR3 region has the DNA TGCGCCAGCAGACCCACTAGCGCGCTTTCCTACGAGCAGTACTTC. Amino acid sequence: CASRPTSALSYEQYF. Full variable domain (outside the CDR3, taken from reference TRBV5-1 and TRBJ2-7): KAGVTQTPRYLIKTRGQQVTLSCSPISGHRSVSWYQQTPGQGLQFLFEYFSETQRNKGNFPGRFSGRQFSNSRSEMNVSTLELGDSALYLCASRPTSALSYEQYFGPGTRLTVT.